This record concerns one TCR beta chain sequence. Its specificity is unknown. This sample was included in a study of PD-1 blockade in classical Hodgkin lymphoma. The study, taken as a whole, reports: TCR diversity in CD4+, not CD8+, cells rose significantly by C4D1.

Germline V gene sequence: CDR1 SGHDN, CDR2 FVKESK. The junction had 5 bases not matched to a gene; V was cut back by 4 bases and J by 0 bases. CDR3 length: 15 amino acids. Generated by immunoSEQ multiplex PCR, the TCRdb table keeps only in-frame clones and is missing some. The sample has tens of thousands of clones, around 90% seen once. Each patient relapsed following autologous stem cell transplantation, and prior brentuximab vedotin exposure differed. Sequencing was performed on peripheral blood mononuclear cells (PBMCs), taken at baseline. The receptor comes from a human donor with classical Hodgkin lymphoma. V usage is TRBV14 and J usage is TRBJ1-1; 7 bases are a match to TRBD1. CDR3 sequence (DNA): TGTGCCAGCAGCCCGTGGACAGGATTGAACACTGAAGCTTTCTTT. Translated: CASSPWTGLNTEAFF. The complete variable domain, with remaining parts taken from reference TRBV14 and TRBJ1-1, reads EAGVTQFPSHSVIEKGQTVTLRCDPISGHDNLYWYRRVMGKEIKFLLHFVKESKQDESGMPNNRFLAERTGGTYSTLKVQPAELEDSGVYFCASSPWTGLNTEAFFGQGTRLTVV.